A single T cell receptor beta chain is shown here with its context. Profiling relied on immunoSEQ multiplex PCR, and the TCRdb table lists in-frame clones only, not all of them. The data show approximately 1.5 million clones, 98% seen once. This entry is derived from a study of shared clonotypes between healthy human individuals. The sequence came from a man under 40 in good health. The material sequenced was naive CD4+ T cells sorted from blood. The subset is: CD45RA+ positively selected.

The CDR3 nucleotides are TGTGCCAGTAGTTATGGTCCAGCGGGAGTCCCCACAGATACGCAGTATTTT. Translation: CASSYGPAGVPTDTQYF. The rearrangement links TRBV19 to TRBJ2-3, with 8 bases fitting TRBD2. Trimming removed 5 bases from V and 2 bases from J; junction bases left unmatched: 12. CDR1 is LNHDA, CDR2 SQIVND, per germline (reference sequence). The length of the CDR3 is 17 residues. The variable domain in full, completed from reference TRBV19 and TRBJ2-3, reads DGGITQSPKYLFRKEGQNVTLSCEQNLNHDAMYWYRQDPGQGLRLIYYSQIVNDFQKGDIAEGYSVSREKKESFPLTVTSAQKNPTAFYLCASSYGPAGVPTDTQYFGPGTRLTVL.